The 27 T cell receptor beta chains presented below share a single source sample, sequenced in a study of siplizumab effects on memory and regulatory T cells. Only in-frame clones appear in the TCRdb table, and some are missing; sequencing was by immunoSEQ multiplex PCR. The data contain approximately 100,000 clones, 93% of them singletons. The source material was non-Treg CD4+ T cells sorted from blood. These receptors were obtained from a human donor in good health.

The chain combines TRBV4-1 with TRBJ2-3; 10 nucleotides align to TRBD2. Per the germline V gene, CDR1 is MGHRA and CDR2 is YSYEKL. Losses at the gene ends were 4 bases for V and 4 bases for J; bases not matched to a gene: 11. This CDR3 contains 17 residues. The CDR3, as DNA: TGCGCCAGCAGCCCCACCCAACTAGCGGGGCTCGCAGATACGCAGTATTTT. It codes for CASSPTQLAGLADTQYF.

The chain combines TRBV6-5 with TRBJ2-7; 10 positions agree with TRBD1. Losses at the gene ends were 8 bases for V and 7 bases for J; bases not matched to a gene: 11. Germline V gene data show CDR1 as MNHEY and CDR2 as SVGAGI. This CDR3 region has 14 residues. This CDR3 reads CASPREDRGNEQYF. The DNA for the CDR3 is TGTGCCAGCCCTAGGGAGGACAGGGGGAATGAGCAGTACTTC.

This CDR3 reads CASSARPRTGLNNNEQFF. The CDR3 nucleotides read TGTGCCAGCAGCGCCCGACCCAGAACAGGGCTAAACAACAATGAGCAGTTCTTC. This chain links TRBV6-4 with TRBJ2-1; the D gene is possibly TRBD1 (6 bases). CDR3 length equals 18 residues. Germline assignment: CDR1 MRHNA and CDR2 SNTAGT. Deletions cut 6 bases from V and 5 bases from J, with 26 bases between.

V and J are TRBV5-5 and TRBJ1-2, with TRBD1 matching over 7 bases. J lost 1 base, V lost 3 bases, and 6 bases had no gene match. The CDR3 length is 15 residues. CDR1 and CDR2 (germline): SGHKS, YYEKEE (reference sequence). The CDR3 here is CASSSAQGGNYGYTF. DNA of the CDR3: TGTGCCAGCAGCTCGGCTCAGGGGGGTAACTATGGCTACACCTTC. The entire variable domain, with the rest obtained from reference TRBV5-5 and TRBJ1-2, is as follows: DAGVTQSPTHLIKTRGQQVTLRCSPISGHKSVSWYQQVLGQGPQFIFQYYEKEERGRGNFPDRFSARQFPNYSSELNVNALLLGDSALYLCASSSAQGGNYGYTFGSGTRLTVV.

This clone was observed a single time. V usage is TRBV13 and J usage is TRBJ1-2; 10 bases fit TRBD1. The CDR3 is 14 amino acids. CDR1 PRHDT and CDR2 FYEKMQ come from the germline V gene (reference sequence). Losses at the gene ends were 4 bases for V and 8 bases for J; bases not matched to a gene: 7. Written as DNA, the CDR3 is TGTGCCAGCAGCTGGTCCGGGACAGGGGACGGCTACACCTTC. This sequence encodes CASSWSGTGDGYTF.

V gene TRBV10-3 combines with J gene TRBJ1-1; D might be TRBD1 (5 bases). V was trimmed by 5 bases and J by 0 bases, leaving 10 bases between them. The CDR3 has 14 residues. Germline V CDR1 and CDR2: ENHRY, SYGVKD. The CDR3 nucleotides are TGTGCCATCAGTCTCGGGACGGTGAACACTGAAGCTTTCTTT. Translation gives CAISLGTVNTEAFF.

This clone appeared once. This rearrangement joins TRBV5-1 to TRBJ1-4; D unresolved. Germline CDR1 SGHRS, CDR2 YFSETQ. The CDR3 has 14 amino acids. The germline V and J ends were trimmed by 0 bases and 7 bases, with 10 bases remaining between them. DNA of the CDR3: TGCGCCAGCAGCTTGGGCCTCCCTGGTGAAAAACTGTTTTTT. Protein sequence: CASSLGLPGEKLFF.

The chain couples TRBV7-9 to TRBJ2-2, with D perhaps matching TRBD1 (6 bases). The CDR3 length is 14 residues. Germline assignment: CDR1 SEHNR and CDR2 FQNEAQ (reference sequence). V lost 3 bases to trimming and J lost 7 bases, with 12 bases between them. The CDR3 is CASSLNRDYGELFF. CDR3 sequence (DNA): TGTGCCAGCAGCTTGAACAGGGATTACGGGGAGCTGTTTTTT.

The chain uses TRBV19 and TRBJ2-7, with no clear D. Germline V lookup: CDR1 LNHDA, CDR2 SQIVND (reference sequence). Deletions cut 3 bases from V and 0 bases from J, with 6 bases between. The CDR3 is 13 residues long. CDR3 amino acids: CASSIKASYEQYF. CDR3 bases: TGTGCCAGTAGTATCAAGGCCTCCTACGAGCAGTACTTC.

V usage is TRBV28 and J usage is TRBJ1-1, with unresolved D. Germline V gene data show CDR1 as MDHEN and CDR2 as SYDVKM. The CDR3 length is 14 residues. Trimming shortened V by 6 bases and J by 0 bases, and 11 bases separated the two germline ends. This CDR3 reads CASRTGSMNTEAFF. The CDR3 DNA follows: TGTGCCAGCAGGACGGGGTCCATGAACACTGAAGCTTTCTTT. The full variable domain, rest sourced from reference TRBV28 and TRBJ1-1, is DVKVTQSSRYLVKRTGEKVFLECVQDMDHENMFWYRQDPGLGLRLIYFSYDVKMKEKGDIPEGYSVSREKKERFSLILESASTNQTSMYLCASRTGSMNTEAFFGQGTRLTVV.

The chain uses TRBV18 and TRBJ2-1; 11 nucleotides line up with TRBD2. J lost 6 bases, V lost 7 bases, and 8 bases had no gene match. The CDR3 has 15 amino acids. The V gene's germline CDR1 is KGHSH and CDR2 LQKENI. The CDR3 nucleotides read TGTGCCAGCTACGGGACTAGCGGCTCTCTCAATGAGCAGTTCTTC. It codes for CASYGTSGSLNEQFF.

This clone was observed a few times. The chain combines TRBV10-3 with TRBJ2-2, with D uncertain. The ends were cut back, 10 bases at V and 5 bases at J, with 14 bases in the middle. Germline V gene sequence: CDR1 ENHRY, CDR2 SYGVKD. This CDR3 is 13 amino acids long. The CDR3 DNA follows: TGTGCCACCCGCCGAGAACAAACCGGGGAGCTGTTTTTT. Its translation is CATRREQTGELFF.

The V gene is TRBV7-2, the J gene TRBJ2-1; TRBD2 agrees at 10 bases. V shed 4 bases and J 4 bases; nucleotides not matched to a gene: 4. This CDR3 has 15 amino acids. CDR1 SGHTA and CDR2 FQGNSA come from the germline V gene. The CDR3 protein is CASSSLAGVYNEQFF. Written as DNA, the CDR3 is TGTGCCAGCAGCTCTCTAGCGGGGGTATACAATGAGCAGTTCTTC.

The V call is TRBV11-2, the J call TRBJ2-5; TRBD1 or TRBD2 may be the D gene (5 bases each). Trimming removed 9 bases at V and 5 bases at J, with 22 bases between. The CDR3 loop spans 15 amino acids. Per germline, CDR1 SGHAT and CDR2 FQNNGV. The DNA for the CDR3 is TGTGCCAGTATGGCAGGACCCGTGGGGACGGAGACCCAGTACTTC. This codes for CASMAGPVGTETQYF. Full variable domain (missing parts from reference TRBV11-2 and TRBJ2-5): EAGVAQSPRYKIIEKRQSVAFWCNPISGHATLYWYQQILGQGPKLLIQFQNNGVVDDSQLPKDRFSAERLKGVDSTLKIQPAKLEDSAVYLCASMAGPVGTETQYFGPGTRLLVL.

V is TRBV7-2 and J is TRBJ2-3; D unresolved. Germline loops: CDR1 SGHTA, CDR2 FQGNSA. Trimming took off 2 bases at V and 0 bases at J, with 3 bases between the two ends. The CDR3 spans 13 residues. CDR3 coding DNA: TGTGCCAGCAGCTTATCCAGCACAGATACGCAGTATTTT. This gives the protein CASSLSSTDTQYF.

V is TRBV19 and J is TRBJ2-5; D is perhaps TRBD1 or TRBD2 (5 bases each). Trimming took 6 bases from V and 2 from J, leaving 10 bases between them. Looked up from germline, CDR1 is LNHDA and CDR2 is SQIVND (reference sequence). The CDR3 extends over 13 amino acids. The CDR3 DNA sequence: TGTGCCAGTAGAAGGGGACCACAAGAGACCCAGTACTTC. Residues: CASRRGPQETQYF.

This clone was recorded once. V usage is TRBV28 and J usage is TRBJ1-4; possible D gene TRBD1, 5 bases. Trimming removed 8 bases at V and 5 bases at J, with 12 bases between. The CDR3 sequence is 13 residues long. Germline CDR1 reads MDHEN; CDR2 reads SYDVKM. This chain's CDR3 is CASGQGGNEKLFF. CDR3 in DNA: TGTGCCAGCGGTCAGGGAGGAAATGAAAAACTGTTTTTT.

The chain joins TRBV6-4 to TRBJ1-5; D is ambiguous. This CDR3 has 13 residues. Trimming removed 5 bases at V and 5 bases at J, with 10 bases between. CDR1 and CDR2 from the germline V gene are MRHNA and SNTAGT. The CDR3 nucleotides are TGTGCCAGCAGTATAACATTTGATCAGCCCCAGCATTTT. It codes for CASSITFDQPQHF.

Concerning this clone itself: Other nucleotide sequences from this sample produce the same CDR3. This sequence joins TRBV5-6 and TRBJ1-2; TRBD1 agrees at 11 bases. The germline V gene has CDR1 SGHDT and CDR2 YYEEEE. Losses at the gene ends were 3 bases for V and 8 bases for J; bases not matched to a gene: 9. This CDR3 comprises 15 residues. The CDR3 region has the DNA TGTGCCAGCAGCTCGGACAGGGGGCGCGGGGGGGGCTACACCTTC. It yields the protein CASSSDRGRGGGYTF.

The chain couples TRBV5-1 to TRBJ2-3, with 8 bases lining up with TRBD2. Trimming removed 0 bases from V and 1 base from J; junction bases left unmatched: 1. Germline V CDR1 and CDR2: SGHRS, YFSETQ. This CDR3 spans 15 amino acids. The CDR3 is CASSLGAGGTDTQYF. The CDR3 DNA reads as TGCGCCAGCAGCTTGGGAGCGGGGGGCACAGATACGCAGTATTTT.

Turning to this clone: Distinct nucleotide sequences in the sample also encode this CDR3. The chain joins TRBV9 to TRBJ2-5; D is tentatively TRBD1 or TRBD2 (5 bases each). In germline, CDR1 is SGDLS, CDR2 YYNGEE. The CDR3 covers 13 residues. V was pared by 0 bases and J by 4 bases, with 7 bases between. The CDR3 sequence is CASSVGGRETQYF. CDR3 sequence (DNA): TGTGCCAGCAGCGTAGGGGGGAGAGAGACCCAGTACTTC.

V and J are TRBV4-1 and TRBJ2-1; the D gene is possibly TRBD2 (5 bases). The V gene lost 3 bases and the J gene lost 0 bases, with 15 bases spanning the gap. Germline-derived CDR1 and CDR2 are MGHRA and YSYEKL. This CDR3 is built from 17 residues. CDR3 region: CASSQVASGDSYNEQFF. In nucleotides, the CDR3 is TGCGCCAGCAGCCAGGTAGCCTCCGGGGACTCCTACAATGAGCAGTTCTTC.

The chain is built from TRBV5-4 and TRBJ2-3; D is possibly TRBD1 or TRBD2 (6 bases each). Trimming cost V 1 base and J 5 bases, with 11 bases left between them. Germline V CDR1 and CDR2: SGHNT, YYREEE (reference sequence). This CDR3 contains 14 residues. The CDR3 sequence: CASSLPGAGDTQYF. The CDR3 DNA sequence: TGTGCCAGCAGCTTGCCGGGGGCGGGAGATACGCAGTATTTT.

The genes are TRBV6-1 and TRBJ2-3, with D perhaps matching TRBD2 (7 bases). Germline V gene data show CDR1 as MNHNS and CDR2 as SASEGT. This CDR3 comprises 15 residues. V lost 6 bases, J lost 8 bases, and 21 bases lay in between. CDR3 region: CASRTSGGAQGTQYF. DNA for the CDR3: TGTGCCAGCAGAACTTCGGGGGGCGCACAAGGTACGCAGTATTTT.

The J gene is TRBJ2-5, the V gene TRBV27, with TRBD2 identical over 7 bases. V shed 3 bases, J shed 2 bases, and the junction held 3 bases outside the gene matches. The CDR3 consists of 14 residues. Germline loops: CDR1 MNHEY, CDR2 SMNVEV (reference sequence). CDR3 sequence (DNA): TGTGCCAGCAGTTTCTGGGGGGGACAAGAGACCCAGTACTTC. This translates into CASSFWGGQETQYF.

The V and J genes are TRBV21-1 and TRBJ2-7; the D call TRBD1 from the table was never checked on the DNA. TRBV21-1 is designated a pseudogene. The length of the CDR3 is 16 residues. CDR3 nucleotides: TGTGCCAGCAGCCGAATATGGGCAGGGGGAGGCTACGAGCAGTACTTC. It is translated as CASSRIWAGGGYEQYF.

The CDR3, as DNA: TGTGCCAGCAGACCGACAGGTCAAAGCTTTAATTCACCCCTCCACTTT. Amino acid sequence: CASRPTGQSFNSPLHF. This chain links TRBV28 with TRBJ1-6; the D gene is possibly TRBD1 (6 bases). The germline V gene has CDR1 MDHEN and CDR2 SYDVKM. The CDR3 extends over 16 amino acids. Trimming left V 6 bases short and J 6 bases short, with 18 bases between.